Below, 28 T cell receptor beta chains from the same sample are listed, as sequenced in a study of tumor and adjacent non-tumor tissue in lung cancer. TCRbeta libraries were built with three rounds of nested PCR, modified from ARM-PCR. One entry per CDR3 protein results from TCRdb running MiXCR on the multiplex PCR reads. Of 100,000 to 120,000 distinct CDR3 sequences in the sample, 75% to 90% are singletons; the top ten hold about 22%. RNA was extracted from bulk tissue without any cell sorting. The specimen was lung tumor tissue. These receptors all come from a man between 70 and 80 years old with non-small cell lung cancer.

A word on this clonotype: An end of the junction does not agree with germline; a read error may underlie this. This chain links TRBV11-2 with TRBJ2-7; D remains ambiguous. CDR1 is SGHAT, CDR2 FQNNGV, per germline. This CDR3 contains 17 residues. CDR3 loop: CASSLVPTGPAYYEQYF. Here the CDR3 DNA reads TGTGCCAGCAGCTTAGTACCCACTGGGCCAGCCTACTACGAGCAGTATTTC.

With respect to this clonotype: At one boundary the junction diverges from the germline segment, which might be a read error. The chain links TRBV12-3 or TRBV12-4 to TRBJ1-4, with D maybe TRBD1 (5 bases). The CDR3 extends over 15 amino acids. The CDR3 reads CVSSPQQGLNEKLFF. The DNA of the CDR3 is TGTGTCAGCAGTCCCCAGCAGGGCCTTAATGAAAAACTGTTTTTT.

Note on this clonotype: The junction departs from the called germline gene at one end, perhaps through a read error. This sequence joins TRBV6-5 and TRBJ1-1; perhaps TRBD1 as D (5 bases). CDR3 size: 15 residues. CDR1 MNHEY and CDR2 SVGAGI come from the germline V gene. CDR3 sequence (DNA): TGTGCCAGCAGTTACTCGGTTTTCAGAGGGACTGAAGCTTTATTT. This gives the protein CASSYSVFRGTEALF.

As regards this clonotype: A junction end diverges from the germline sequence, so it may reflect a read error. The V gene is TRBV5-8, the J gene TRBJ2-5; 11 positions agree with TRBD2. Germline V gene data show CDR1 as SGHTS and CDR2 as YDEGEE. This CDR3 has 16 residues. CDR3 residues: CVSSEGLAGGVETQYF. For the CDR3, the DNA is TGTGTCAGCTCCGAGGGGCTAGCGGGAGGTGTCGAGACCCAGTACTTC.

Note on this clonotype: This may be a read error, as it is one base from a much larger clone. CDR3 sequence (DNA): TGCAGTGCTAGAGACCGGACAAGGGATACCGGGGAGCTGCTTTTT. The encoded protein is CSARDRTRDTGELLF. The V and J genes are TRBV20-1 and TRBJ2-2, with D tentatively TRBD1 or TRBD2 (5 bases each). The CDR3 covers 15 residues. The germline V gene encodes CDR1 DFQATT and CDR2 SNEGSKA (reference sequence).

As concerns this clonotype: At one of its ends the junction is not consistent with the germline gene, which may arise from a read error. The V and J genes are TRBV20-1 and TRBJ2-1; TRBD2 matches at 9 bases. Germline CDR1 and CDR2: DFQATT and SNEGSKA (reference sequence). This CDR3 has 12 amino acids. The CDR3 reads CSGSGSYNEQPF. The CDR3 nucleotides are TGCAGTGGTAGCGGGAGCTACAATGAGCAGCCCTTC.

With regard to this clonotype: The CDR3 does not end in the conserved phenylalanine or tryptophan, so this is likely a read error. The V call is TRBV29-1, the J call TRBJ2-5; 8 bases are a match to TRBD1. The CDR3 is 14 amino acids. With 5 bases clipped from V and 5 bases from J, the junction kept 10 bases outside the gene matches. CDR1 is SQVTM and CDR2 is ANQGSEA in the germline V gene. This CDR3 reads CSVIRDRSRETQYL. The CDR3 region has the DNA TGCAGCGTTATACGGGACAGGTCTCGGGAGACCCAGTACTTA.

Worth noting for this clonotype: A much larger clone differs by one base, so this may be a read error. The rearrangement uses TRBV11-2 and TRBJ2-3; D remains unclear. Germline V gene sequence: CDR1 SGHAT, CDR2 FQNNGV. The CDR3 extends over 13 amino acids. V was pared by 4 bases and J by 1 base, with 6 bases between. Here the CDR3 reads CASSSSCTDTQYF. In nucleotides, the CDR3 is TGTGCCAGCAGCTCGTCGTGCACAGATACGCAGTATTTT.

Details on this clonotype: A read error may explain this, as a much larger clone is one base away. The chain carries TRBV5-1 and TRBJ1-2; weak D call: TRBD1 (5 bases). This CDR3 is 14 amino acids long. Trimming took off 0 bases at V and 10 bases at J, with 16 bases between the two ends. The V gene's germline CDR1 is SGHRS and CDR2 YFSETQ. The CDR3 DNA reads TGCGCCAGCAGCTTGGGACAGACCCCCGGTGTCTACACCTTC. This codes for CASSLGQTPGVYTF.

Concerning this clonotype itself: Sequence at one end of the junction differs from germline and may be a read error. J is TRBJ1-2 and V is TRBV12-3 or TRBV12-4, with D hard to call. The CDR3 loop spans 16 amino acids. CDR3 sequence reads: CVSSYFGVLRGDGYTF. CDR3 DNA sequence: TGTGTCAGCAGTTATTTTGGGGTTCTGCGTGGGGATGGCTACACCTTC.

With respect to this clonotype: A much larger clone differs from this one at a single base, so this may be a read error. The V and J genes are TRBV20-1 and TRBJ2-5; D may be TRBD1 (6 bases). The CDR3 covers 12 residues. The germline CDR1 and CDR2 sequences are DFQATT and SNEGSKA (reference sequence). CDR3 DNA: TGCAGCGCTGGGACAAGCCAAGAGACCCAGTACTTC. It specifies CSAGTSQETQYF.

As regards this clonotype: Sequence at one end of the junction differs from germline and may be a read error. CDR3 loop: CASDQGQGLYEQYF. The CDR3 coding sequence is TGTGCCAGCGACCAAGGACAGGGTCTCTACGAGCAGTATTTC. This sequence joins TRBV4-2 and TRBJ2-7, with TRBD1 identical over 8 bases. CDR3 length: 14 residues. Germline V gene lookup returns CDR1 LGHNA and CDR2 YNFKEQ.

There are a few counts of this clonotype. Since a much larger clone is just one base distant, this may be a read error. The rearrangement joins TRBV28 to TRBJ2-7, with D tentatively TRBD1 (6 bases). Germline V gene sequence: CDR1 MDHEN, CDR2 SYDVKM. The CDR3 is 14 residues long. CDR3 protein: CTSRGKGRGYEQYF. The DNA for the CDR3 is TGTACCAGCAGGGGAAAGGGCAGGGGCTACGAGCAGTACTTC.

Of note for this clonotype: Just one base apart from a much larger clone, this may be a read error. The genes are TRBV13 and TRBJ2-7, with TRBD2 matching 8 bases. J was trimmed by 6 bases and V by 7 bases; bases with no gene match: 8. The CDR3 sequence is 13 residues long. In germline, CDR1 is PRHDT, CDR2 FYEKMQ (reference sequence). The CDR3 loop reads CASNSTAGGEQYF. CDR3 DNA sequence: TGTGCCAGCAACTCAACCGCGGGGGGCGAGCAGTACTTC.

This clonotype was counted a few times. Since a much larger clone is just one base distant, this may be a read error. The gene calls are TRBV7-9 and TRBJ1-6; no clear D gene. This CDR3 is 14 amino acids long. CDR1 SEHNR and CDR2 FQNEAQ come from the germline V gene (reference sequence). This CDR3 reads CAREQLSSNSPFHF. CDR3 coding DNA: TGTGCCAGAGAACAGCTAAGCTCCAATTCACCCTTCCACTTT. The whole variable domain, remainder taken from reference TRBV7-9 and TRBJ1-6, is DTGVSQNPRHKITKRGQNVTFRCDPISEHNRLYWYRQTLGQGPEFLTYFQNEAQLEKSRLLSDRFSAERPKGSFSTLEIQRTEQGDSAMYLCAREQLSSNSPFHFGNGTRLTVT.

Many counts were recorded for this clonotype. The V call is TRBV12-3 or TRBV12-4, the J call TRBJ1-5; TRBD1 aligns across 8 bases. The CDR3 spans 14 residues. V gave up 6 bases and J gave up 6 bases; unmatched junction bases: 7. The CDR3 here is CASRGQGDGQPQHF. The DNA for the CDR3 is TGTGCCAGCAGAGGACAGGGTGATGGTCAGCCCCAGCATTTT.

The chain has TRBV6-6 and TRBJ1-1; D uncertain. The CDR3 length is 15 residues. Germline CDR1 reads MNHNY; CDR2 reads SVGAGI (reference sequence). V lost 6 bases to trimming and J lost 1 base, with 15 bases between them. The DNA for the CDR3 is TGTGCCAGCAGCCCAAGTGGGGAGCAGAACACTGAAGCTTTCTTT. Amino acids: CASSPSGEQNTEAFF.

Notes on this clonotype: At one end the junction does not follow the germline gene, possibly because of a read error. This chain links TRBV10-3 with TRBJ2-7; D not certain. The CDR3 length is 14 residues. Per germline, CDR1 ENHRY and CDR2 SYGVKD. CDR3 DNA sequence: TGTGCCATCAGTGAGTGGTACGGATCCTACGAGCGGTACTTC. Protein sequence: CAISEWYGSYERYF.

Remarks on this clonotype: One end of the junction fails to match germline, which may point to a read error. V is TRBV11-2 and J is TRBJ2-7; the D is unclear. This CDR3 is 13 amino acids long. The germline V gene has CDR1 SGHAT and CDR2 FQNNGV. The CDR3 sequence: CGSSLPVALEQYF. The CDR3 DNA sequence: TGTGGCAGCAGCTTACCAGTAGCTCTCGAACAGTACTTC.

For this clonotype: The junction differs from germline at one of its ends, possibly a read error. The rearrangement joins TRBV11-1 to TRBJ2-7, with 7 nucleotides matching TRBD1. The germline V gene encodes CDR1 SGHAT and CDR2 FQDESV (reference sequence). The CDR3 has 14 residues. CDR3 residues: CVSQPSGQSYEQYF. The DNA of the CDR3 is TGTGTCAGCCAACCTTCGGGACAGAGCTATGAGCAGTACTTC.

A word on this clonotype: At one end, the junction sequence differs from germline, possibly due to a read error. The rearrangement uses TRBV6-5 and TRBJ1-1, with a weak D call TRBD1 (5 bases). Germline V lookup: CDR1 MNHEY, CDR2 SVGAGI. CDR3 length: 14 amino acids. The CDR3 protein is CTSRTGDLGTEAFF. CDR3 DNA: TGTACCAGCCGTACAGGAGACTTGGGCACTGAAGCTTTCTTT.

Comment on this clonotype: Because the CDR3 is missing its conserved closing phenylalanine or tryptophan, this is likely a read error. This chain's CDR3 is CAGGFDRNQPQHS. In DNA form, the CDR3 reads TGTGCCGGTGGTTTTGACAGAAATCAGCCCCAGCATTCT. This chain joins TRBV12-5 and TRBJ1-5; the D gene is possibly TRBD1 (5 bases). CDR3 length: 13 amino acids. CDR1 and CDR2 from the germline V gene are LGHNT and FRNRAP.

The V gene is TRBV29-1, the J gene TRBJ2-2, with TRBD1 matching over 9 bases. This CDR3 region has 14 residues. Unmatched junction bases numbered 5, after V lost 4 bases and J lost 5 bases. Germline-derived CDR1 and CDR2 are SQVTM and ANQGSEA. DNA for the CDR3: TGCAGCGTTGGACAGGGGGGAAAGACCGGGGAGCTGTTTTTT. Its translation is CSVGQGGKTGELFF.

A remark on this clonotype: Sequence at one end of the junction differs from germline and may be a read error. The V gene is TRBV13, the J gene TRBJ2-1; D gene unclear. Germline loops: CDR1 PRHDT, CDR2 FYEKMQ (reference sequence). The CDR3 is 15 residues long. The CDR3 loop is CASRPTPWAYIEQFF. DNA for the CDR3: TGTGCCAGCAGGCCCACACCGTGGGCTTACATTGAGCAGTTCTTC.

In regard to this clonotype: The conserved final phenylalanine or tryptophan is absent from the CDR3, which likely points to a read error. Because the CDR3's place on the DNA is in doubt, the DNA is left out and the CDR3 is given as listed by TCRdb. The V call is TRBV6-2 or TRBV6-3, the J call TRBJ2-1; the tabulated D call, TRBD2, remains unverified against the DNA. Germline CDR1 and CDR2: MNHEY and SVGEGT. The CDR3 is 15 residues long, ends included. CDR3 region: CANSPGLGNTNEQLS.

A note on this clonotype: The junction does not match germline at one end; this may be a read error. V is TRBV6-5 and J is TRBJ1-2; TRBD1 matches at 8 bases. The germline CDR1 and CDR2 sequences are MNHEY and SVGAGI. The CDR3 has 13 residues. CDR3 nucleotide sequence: TGTGCCAACAGTTACGCACAGGGGGATGGCTACACCTTC. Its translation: CANSYAQGDGYTF.

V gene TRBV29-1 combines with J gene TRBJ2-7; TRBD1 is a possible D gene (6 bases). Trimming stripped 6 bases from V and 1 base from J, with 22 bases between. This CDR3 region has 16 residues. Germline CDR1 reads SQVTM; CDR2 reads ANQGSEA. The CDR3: CSVVSLPGHISYEQYF. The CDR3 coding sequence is TGCAGCGTCGTCAGCCTCCCGGGACATATATCCTACGAGCAGTACTTC.

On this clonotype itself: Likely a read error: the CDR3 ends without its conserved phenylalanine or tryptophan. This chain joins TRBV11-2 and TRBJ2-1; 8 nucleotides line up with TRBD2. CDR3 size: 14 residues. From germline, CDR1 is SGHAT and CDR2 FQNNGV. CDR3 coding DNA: TGTGCCAGCAGTTTAGCGGGGAGGGCCAGTGAGCAGTTCCTC. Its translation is CASSLAGRASEQFL.